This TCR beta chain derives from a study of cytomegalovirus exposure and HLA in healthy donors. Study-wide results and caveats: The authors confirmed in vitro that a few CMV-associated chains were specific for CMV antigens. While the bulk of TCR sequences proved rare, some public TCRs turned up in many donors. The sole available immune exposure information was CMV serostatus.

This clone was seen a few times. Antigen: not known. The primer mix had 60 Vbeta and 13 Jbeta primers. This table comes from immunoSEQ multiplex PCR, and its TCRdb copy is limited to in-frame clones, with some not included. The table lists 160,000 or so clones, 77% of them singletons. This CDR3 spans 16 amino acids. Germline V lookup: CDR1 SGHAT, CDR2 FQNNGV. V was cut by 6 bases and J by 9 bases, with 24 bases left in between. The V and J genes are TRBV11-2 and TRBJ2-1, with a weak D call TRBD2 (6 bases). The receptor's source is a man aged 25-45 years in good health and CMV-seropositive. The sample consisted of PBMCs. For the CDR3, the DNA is TGTGCCAGCAGACAGACTATGTGGGACTGGCTAGGTGAGCAGTTCTTC. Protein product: CASRQTMWDWLGEQFF.